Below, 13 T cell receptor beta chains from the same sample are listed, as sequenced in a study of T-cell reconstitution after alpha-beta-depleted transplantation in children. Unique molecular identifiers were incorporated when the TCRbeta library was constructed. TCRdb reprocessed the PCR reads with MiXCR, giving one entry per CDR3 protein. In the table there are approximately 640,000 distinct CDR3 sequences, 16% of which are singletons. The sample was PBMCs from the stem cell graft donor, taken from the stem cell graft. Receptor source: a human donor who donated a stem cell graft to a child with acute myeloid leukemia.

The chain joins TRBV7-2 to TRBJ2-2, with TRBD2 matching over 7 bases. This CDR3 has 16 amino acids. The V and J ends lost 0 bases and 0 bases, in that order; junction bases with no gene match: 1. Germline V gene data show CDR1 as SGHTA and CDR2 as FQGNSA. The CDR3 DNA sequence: TGTGCCAGCAGCTTAGCAGGGACTACGAACACCGGGGAGCTGTTTTTT. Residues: CASSLAGTTNTGELFF.

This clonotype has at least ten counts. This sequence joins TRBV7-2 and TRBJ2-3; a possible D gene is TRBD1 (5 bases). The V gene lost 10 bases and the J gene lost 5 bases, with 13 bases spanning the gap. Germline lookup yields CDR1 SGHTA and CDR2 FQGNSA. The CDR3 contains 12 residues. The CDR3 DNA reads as TGTGCCACGTCCAGGGTGAGAGATACGCAGTATTTT. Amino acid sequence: CATSRVRDTQYF.

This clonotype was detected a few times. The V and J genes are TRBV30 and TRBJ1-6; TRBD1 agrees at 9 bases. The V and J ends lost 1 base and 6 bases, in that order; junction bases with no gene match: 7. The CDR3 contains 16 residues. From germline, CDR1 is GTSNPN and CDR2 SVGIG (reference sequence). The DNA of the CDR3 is TGTGCCTGGAGTGGGACATCGGACAGGGGTAATTCACCCCTCCACTTT. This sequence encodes CAWSGTSDRGNSPLHF.

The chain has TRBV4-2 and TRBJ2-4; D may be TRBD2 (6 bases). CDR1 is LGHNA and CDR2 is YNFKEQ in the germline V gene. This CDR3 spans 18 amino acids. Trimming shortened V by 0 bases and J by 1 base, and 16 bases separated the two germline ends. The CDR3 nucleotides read TGTGCCAGCAGCCAAGATCGAGGACGCGGGGCGGCCAAAAACATTCAGTACTTC. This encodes CASSQDRGRGAAKNIQYF.

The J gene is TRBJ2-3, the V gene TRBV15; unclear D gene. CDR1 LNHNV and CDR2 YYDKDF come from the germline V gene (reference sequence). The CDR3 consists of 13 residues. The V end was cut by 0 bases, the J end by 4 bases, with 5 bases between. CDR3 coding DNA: TGTGCCACCAGCAGAGAAGGCTCAGATACGCAGTATTTT. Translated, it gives CATSREGSDTQYF.

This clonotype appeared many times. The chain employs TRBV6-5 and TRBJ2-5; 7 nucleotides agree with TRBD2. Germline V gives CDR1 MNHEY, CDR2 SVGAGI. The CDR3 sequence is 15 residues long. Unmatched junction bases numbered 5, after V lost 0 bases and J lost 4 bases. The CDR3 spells CASSYSRGRVETQYF. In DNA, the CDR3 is TGTGCCAGCAGTTACTCGCGAGGGAGGGTAGAGACCCAGTACTTC.

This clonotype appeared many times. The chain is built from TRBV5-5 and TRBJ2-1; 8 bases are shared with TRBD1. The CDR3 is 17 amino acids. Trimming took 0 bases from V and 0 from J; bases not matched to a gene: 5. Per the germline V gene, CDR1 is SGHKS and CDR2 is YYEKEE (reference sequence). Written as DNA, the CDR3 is TGTGCCAGCAGCTTGGGGACAGGGTACGGCTCCTACAATGAGCAGTTCTTC. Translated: CASSLGTGYGSYNEQFF. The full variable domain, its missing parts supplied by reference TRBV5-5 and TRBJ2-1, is DAGVTQSPTHLIKTRGQQVTLRCSPISGHKSVSWYQQVLGQGPQFIFQYYEKEERGRGNFPDRFSARQFPNYSSELNVNALLLGDSALYLCASSLGTGYGSYNEQFFGPGTRLTVL.

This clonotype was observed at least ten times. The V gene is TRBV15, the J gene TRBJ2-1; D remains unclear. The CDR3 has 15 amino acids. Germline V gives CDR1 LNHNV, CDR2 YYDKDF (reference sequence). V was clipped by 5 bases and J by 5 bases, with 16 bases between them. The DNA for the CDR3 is TGTGCCACCAGCTATACCGTCCTCCACGACAATGAGCAGTTCTTC. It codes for CATSYTVLHDNEQFF.

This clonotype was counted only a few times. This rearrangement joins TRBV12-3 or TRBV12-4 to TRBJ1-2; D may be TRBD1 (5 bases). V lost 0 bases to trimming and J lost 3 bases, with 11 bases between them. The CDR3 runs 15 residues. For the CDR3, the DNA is TGTGCCAGCAGTTTAGCGGCAGGGATCGACTATGGCTACACCTTC. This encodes CASSLAAGIDYGYTF.

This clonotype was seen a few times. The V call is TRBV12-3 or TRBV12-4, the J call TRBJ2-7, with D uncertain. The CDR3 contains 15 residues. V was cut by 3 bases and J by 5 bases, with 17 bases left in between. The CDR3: CASSLAGSKSHEQYF. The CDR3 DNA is TGTGCCAGCAGTTTGGCAGGCTCCAAGTCCCACGAGCAGTACTTC.

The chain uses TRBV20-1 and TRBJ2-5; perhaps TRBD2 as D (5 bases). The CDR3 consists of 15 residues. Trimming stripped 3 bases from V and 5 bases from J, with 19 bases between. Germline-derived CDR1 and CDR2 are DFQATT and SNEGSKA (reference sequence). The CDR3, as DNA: TGCAGTGCTAGCCCCCCGATAAGCGGAGTTGAGACCCAGTACTTC. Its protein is CSASPPISGVETQYF.

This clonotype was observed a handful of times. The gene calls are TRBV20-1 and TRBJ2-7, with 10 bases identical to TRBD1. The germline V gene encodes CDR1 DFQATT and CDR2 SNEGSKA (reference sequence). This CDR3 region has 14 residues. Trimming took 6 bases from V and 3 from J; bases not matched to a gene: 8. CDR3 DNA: TGCAGTGCCATCGACAGGGGGCGCGTCTACGAGCAGTACGTC. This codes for CSAIDRGRVYEQYV.

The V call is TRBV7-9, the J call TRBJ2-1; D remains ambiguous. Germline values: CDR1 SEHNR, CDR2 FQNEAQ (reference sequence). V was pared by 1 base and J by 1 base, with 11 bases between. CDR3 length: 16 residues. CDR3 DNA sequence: TGTGCCAGCAGCTTAGGTAGGGTGTATTCCTACAATGAGCAGTTCTTC. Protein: CASSLGRVYSYNEQFF.